The rows below give T cell receptor beta chains drawn from one sample of a study of blood T cells in healthy people across ages. Each CDR3 protein is one row after TCRdb ran MiXCR on the 5' RACE reads. Of around 800,000 distinct CDR3 sequences in the sample, 50% to 65% were seen once. Sequencing was performed on blood. These receptors were collected from a man older than 75 in good health. The CDR3 runs from the conserved cysteine through the conserved F or W. A D gene is named only where the DNA matches it firmly. Clone size is given for some rows only: seen once, a few or many times, or a class if the clone is expanded.

V gene	D gene	J gene	clone size	CDR3 DNA	CDR3 protein
TRBV2	TRBD1	TRBJ1-2	.	TGTGCCAGCAGTCGGGGGACAGGGATGGACTATGGCTACACCTTC	CASSRGTGMDYGYTF
TRBV5-6	.	TRBJ2-5	.	TGTGCCAGCAGCGAGCTGGCATTCACAGAGACCCAGTACTTC	CASSELAFTETQYF
TRBV27	.	TRBJ2-6	.	TGTGCCAGCAGTTTCCTCATCTCTGGGGCCAACGTCCTGACTTTC	CASSFLISGANVLTF
TRBV20-1	.	TRBJ2-7	.	TGCAGTGCTAAGTGGTGGGGGGCTGACAATGAGCAGTACTTC	CSAKWWGADNEQYF
TRBV3-1	.	TRBJ2-5	.	TGTGCCAGCAGCCTTGAGGAGGGAGAGCAGTACTTC	CASSLEEGEQYF
TRBV12-3/TRBV12-4	.	TRBJ1-4	.	TGTGCCAGCAGTTTAAAGGCAGCCTCTAATGAAAAACTGTTTTTT	CASSLKAASNEKLFF
TRBV5-1	.	TRBJ2-1	few	TGCGCCAGCAGCTCCTGGGTCCGGGGCGCGTATGTGAATGAGCAGTTCTTC	CASSSWVRGAYVNEQFF
TRBV9	.	TRBJ2-3	.	TGTGCCAGCAGAGGGGACACCCGCACAGATACGCAGTATTTT	CASRGDTRTDTQYF
TRBV12-3/TRBV12-4	.	TRBJ2-5	many	TGTGCCAGCAGTTTCTCGGGGGCATGGGAGACCCAGTACTTC	CASSFSGAWETQYF
TRBV12-3/TRBV12-4	.	TRBJ2-7	.	TGTGCCAGCACGTTGGGGGAGACCTACGAGCAGTACTTC	CASTLGETYEQYF
TRBV11-2	.	TRBJ1-1	.	TGTGCCAGCAGCTTAAGTCCCGGAGGGCATATGAACACTGAAGCTTTCTTT	CASSLSPGGHMNTEAFF
TRBV7-2	.	TRBJ2-1	.	TGTGCCAGCAGCTCCCCAGGTAGACCGCCGTTCTTC	CASSSPGRPPFF
TRBV20-1	.	TRBJ2-5	.	TGCAGTGCTAGCGGGATCGAGCGGTCCCCTAGGGAGACCCAGTACTTC	CSASGIERSPRETQYF
TRBV5-1	.	TRBJ2-7	few	TGCGCCAGCAGTTTAACGGACAGTTCGTTATCCTACGAGCAGTACTTC	CASSLTDSSLSYEQYF
TRBV12-3/TRBV12-4	TRBD2	TRBJ2-3	.	TGTGCCAGCAGATCGACTAGCGGGAGGGCCCGGCGCACAGATACGCAGTATTTT	CASRSTSGRARRTDTQYF
TRBV7-6	.	TRBJ2-7	.	TGTGCCAGCAGCTTAGCCCCTGACCTCGTCCTCAGCTCCTACGAGCAGTACTTC	CASSLAPDLVLSSYEQYF
TRBV27	TRBD1	TRBJ2-5	.	TGTGCCAGCAGTCGTAGGGACAGATTAGAGCAGTACTTC	CASSRRDRLEQYF
TRBV28	.	TRBJ2-5	.	TGTGCCAGCTGCCCGGGGACTCAAGAGACCCAGTACTTC	CASCPGTQETQYF
TRBV7-9	.	TRBJ1-6	many	TGTGCCAGCAGCTTAAATCAGGGCTATAATTCACCCCTCCACTTT	CASSLNQGYNSPLHF
TRBV6-5	TRBD1	TRBJ1-1	.	TGTGCCAGCAGTTACTCGAGGGGGCCCACTGAAGCTTTCTTT	CASSYSRGPTEAFF
TRBV10-3	TRBD2	TRBJ2-7	.	TGTGCCATCAGTGGACTAGCGGGAGATATTTACGAGCAGTACTTC	CAISGLAGDIYEQYF
TRBV20-1	.	TRBJ2-7	few	TGCAGTGCTAGACAATTTTTTACTGTCGGGGGCTACGAGCAGTACTTC	CSARQFFTVGGYEQYF
TRBV20-1	TRBD2	TRBJ2-1	.	TGCAGTGCTCCGGCTAGCGGGAGTTTTACGTTATCTTATGAGCAGTTCTTC	CSAPASGSFTLSYEQFF
TRBV13	TRBD1	TRBJ1-1	once	TGTGCCAGCAGCTTAGACGGGACAGGGCTGGCGAACACTGAAGCTTTCTTT	CASSLDGTGLANTEAFF
TRBV6-5	TRBD2	TRBJ2-7	.	TGTGCCAGCAGTAGGAGCGGGACTCGCTCCTACGAGCAGTACTTC	CASSRSGTRSYEQYF
TRBV20-1	TRBD1	TRBJ1-6	few	TGCAGTGCCCCCATTGGGGGACAGGCAAATTCACCCCTCCACTTT	CSAPIGGQANSPLHF